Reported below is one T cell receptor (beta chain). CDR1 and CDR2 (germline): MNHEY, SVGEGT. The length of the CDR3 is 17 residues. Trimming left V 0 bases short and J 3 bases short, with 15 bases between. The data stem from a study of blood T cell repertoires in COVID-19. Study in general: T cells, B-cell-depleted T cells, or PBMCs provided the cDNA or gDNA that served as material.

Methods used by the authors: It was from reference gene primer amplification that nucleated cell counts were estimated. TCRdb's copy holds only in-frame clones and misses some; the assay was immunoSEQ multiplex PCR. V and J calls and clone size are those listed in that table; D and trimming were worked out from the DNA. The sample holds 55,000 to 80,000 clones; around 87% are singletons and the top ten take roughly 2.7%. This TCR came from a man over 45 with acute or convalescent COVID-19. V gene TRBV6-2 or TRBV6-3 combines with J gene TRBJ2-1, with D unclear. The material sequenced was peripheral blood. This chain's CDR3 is CASSYSNDFGGYNEQFF. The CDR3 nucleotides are TGTGCCAGCAGTTACTCGAATGATTTTGGCGGCTACAATGAGCAGTTCTTC.